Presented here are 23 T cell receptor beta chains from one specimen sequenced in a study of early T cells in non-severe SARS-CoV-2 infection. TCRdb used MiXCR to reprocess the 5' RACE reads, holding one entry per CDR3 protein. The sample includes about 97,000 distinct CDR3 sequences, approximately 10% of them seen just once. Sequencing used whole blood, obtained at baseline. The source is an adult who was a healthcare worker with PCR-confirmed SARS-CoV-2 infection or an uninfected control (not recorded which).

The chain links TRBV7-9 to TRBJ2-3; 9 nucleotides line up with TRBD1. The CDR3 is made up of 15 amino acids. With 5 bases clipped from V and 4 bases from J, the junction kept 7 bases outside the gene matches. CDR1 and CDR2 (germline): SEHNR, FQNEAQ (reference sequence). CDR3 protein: CASSKDRGRPDTQYF. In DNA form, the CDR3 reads TGTGCCAGCAGCAAGGACAGGGGTCGGCCAGATACGCAGTATTTT.

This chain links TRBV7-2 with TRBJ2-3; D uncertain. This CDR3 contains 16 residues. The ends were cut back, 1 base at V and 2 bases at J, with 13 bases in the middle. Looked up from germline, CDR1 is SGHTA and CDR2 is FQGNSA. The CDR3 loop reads CASSLGLFIDTDTQYF. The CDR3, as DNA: TGTGCCAGCAGCTTAGGGCTCTTCATCGACACAGATACGCAGTATTTT.

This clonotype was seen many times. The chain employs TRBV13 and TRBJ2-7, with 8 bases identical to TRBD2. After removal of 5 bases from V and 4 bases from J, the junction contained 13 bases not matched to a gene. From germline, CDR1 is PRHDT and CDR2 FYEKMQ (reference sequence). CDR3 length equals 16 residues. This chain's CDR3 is CASSRSEGASGYEQYF. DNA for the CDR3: TGTGCCAGCAGCCGCTCTGAAGGGGCTAGCGGGTACGAGCAGTACTTC. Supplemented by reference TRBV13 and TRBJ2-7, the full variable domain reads AAGVIQSPRHLIKEKRETATLKCYPIPRHDTVYWYQQGPGQDPQFLISFYEKMQSDKGSIPDRFSAQQFSDYHSELNMSSLELGDSALYFCASSRSEGASGYEQYFGPGTRLTVT.

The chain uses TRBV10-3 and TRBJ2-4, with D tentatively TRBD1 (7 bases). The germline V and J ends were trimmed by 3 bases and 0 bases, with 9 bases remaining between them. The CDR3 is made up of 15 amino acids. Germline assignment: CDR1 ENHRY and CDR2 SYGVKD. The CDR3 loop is CAISDRGVAKNIQYF. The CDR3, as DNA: TGTGCCATCAGTGACAGGGGGGTAGCCAAAAACATTCAGTACTTC.

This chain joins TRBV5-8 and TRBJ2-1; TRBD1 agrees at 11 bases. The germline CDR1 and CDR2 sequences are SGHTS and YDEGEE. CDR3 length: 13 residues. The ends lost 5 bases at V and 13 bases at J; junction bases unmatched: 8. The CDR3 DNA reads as TGTGCCAGCAGGGACAGGGGGCGCAGGGACCAGTTCTTC. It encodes CASRDRGRRDQFF.

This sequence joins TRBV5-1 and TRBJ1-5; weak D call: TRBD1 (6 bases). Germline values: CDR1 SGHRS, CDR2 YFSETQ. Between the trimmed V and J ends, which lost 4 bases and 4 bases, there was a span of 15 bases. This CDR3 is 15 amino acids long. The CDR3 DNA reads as TGCGCCAGCAGCCCAGGGACGGGACAAAATCAGCCCCAGCATTTT. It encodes CASSPGTGQNQPQHF.

Written as DNA, the CDR3 is TGTGCCAGCAGCGTAGCCCCGGCGGCGGGCAATGAGCAGTTCTTC. It yields the protein CASSVAPAAGNEQFF. This chain joins TRBV9 and TRBJ2-1; a weak D match, TRBD2 (5 bases). V was cut by 0 bases and J by 6 bases, with 13 bases left in between. CDR1 is SGDLS and CDR2 is YYNGEE in the germline V gene. The CDR3 spans 15 residues.

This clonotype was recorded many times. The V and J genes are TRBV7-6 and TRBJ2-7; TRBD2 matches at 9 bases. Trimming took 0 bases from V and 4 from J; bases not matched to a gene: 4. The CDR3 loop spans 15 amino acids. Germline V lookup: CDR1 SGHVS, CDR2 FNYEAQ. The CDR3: CASSLALGLAYEQYF. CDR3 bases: TGTGCCAGCAGCTTAGCGCTAGGACTAGCGTACGAGCAGTACTTC.

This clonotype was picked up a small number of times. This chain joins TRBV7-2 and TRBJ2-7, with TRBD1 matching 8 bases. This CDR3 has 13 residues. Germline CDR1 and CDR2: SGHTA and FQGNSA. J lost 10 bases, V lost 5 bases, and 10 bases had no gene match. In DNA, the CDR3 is TGTGCCAGCAGCCTTGGTTGGGGACAGGTCCAGTACTTC. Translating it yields CASSLGWGQVQYF.

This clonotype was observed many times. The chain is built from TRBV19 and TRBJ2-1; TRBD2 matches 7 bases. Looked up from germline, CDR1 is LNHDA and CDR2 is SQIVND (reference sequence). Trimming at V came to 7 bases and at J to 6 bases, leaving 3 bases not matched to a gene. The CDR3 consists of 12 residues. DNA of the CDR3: TGTGCCAGTAAGACGGGAGGCAATGAGCAGTTCTTC. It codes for CASKTGGNEQFF. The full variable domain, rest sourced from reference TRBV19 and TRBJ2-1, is DGGITQSPKYLFRKEGQNVTLSCEQNLNHDAMYWYRQDPGQGLRLIYYSQIVNDFQKGDIAEGYSVSREKKESFPLTVTSAQKNPTAFYLCASKTGGNEQFFGPGTRLTVL.

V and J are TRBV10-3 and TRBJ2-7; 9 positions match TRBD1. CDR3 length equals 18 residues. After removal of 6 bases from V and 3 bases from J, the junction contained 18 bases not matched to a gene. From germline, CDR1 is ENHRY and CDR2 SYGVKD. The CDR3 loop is CAIRAPRTGEPGGYEQYF. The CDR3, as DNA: TGTGCCATCAGGGCCCCCCGGACAGGGGAACCGGGCGGCTACGAGCAGTACTTC.

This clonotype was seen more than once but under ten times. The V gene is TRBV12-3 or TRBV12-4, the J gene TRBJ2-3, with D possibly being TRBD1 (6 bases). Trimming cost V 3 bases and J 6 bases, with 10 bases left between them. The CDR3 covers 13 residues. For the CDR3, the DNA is TGTGCCAGCAGTTTCACCCAGGGGGATACGCAGTATTTT. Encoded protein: CASSFTQGDTQYF.

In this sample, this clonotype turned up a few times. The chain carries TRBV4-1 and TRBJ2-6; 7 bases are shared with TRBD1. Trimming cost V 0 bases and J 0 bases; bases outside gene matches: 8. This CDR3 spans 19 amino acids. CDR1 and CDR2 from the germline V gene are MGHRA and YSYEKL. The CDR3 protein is CASSQERGTVPSGANVLTF. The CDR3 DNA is TGCGCCAGCAGCCAAGAGAGGGGGACAGTCCCCTCTGGGGCCAACGTCCTGACTTTC.

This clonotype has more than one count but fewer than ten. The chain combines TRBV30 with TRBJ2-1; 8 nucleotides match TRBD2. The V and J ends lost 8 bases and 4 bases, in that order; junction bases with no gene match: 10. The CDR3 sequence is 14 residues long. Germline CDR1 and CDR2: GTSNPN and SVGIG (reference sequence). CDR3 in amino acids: CALDYGGGYNEQFF. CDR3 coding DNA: TGTGCCCTGGACTACGGCGGGGGGTACAATGAGCAGTTCTTC.

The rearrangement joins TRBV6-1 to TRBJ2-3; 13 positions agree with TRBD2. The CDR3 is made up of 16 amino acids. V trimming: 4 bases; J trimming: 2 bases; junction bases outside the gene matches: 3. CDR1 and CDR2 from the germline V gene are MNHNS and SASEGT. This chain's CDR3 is CASSGGLAGVTDTQYF. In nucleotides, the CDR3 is TGTGCCAGCAGTGGAGGACTAGCGGGGGTCACAGATACGCAGTATTTT.

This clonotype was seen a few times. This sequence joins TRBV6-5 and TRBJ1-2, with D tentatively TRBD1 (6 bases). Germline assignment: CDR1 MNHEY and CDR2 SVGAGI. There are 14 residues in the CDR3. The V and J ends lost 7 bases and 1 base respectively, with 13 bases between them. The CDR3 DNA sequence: TGTGCCAGCACCGACAGGTCTAATAACTATGGCTACACCTTC. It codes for CASTDRSNNYGYTF.

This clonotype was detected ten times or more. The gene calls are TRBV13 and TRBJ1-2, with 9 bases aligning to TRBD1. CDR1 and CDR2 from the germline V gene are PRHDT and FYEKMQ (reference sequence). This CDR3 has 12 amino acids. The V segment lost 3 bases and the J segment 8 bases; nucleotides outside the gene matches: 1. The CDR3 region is CASSLDRGGYTF. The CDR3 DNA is TGTGCCAGCAGCTTGGACAGGGGCGGCTACACCTTC. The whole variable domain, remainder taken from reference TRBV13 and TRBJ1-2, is AAGVIQSPRHLIKEKRETATLKCYPIPRHDTVYWYQQGPGQDPQFLISFYEKMQSDKGSIPDRFSAQQFSDYHSELNMSSLELGDSALYFCASSLDRGGYTFGSGTRLTVV.

The CDR3 is CSARFSGTARYF. In nucleotides, the CDR3 is TGCAGTGCTAGATTTTCCGGGACAGCGAGGTACTTC. The chain is built from TRBV20-1 and TRBJ2-7; 7 bases match TRBD1. Germline-derived CDR1 and CDR2 are DFQATT and SNEGSKA (reference sequence). The CDR3 covers 12 residues. V shed 2 bases, J shed 12 bases, and the junction held 10 bases outside the gene matches.

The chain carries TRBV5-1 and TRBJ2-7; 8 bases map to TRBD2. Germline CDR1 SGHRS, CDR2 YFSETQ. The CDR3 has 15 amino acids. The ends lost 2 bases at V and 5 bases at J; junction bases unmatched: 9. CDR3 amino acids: CASSLESSGNDEQYF. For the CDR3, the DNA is TGCGCCAGCAGCTTAGAAAGTAGCGGGAACGACGAGCAGTACTTC.

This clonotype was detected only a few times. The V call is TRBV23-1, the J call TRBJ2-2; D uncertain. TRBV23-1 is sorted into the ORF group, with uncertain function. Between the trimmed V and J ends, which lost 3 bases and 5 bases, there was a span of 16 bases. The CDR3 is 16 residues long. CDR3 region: CASSQETSEGTGELFF. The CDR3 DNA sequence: TGCGCCAGCAGTCAGGAAACCTCCGAAGGAACCGGGGAGCTGTTTTTT.

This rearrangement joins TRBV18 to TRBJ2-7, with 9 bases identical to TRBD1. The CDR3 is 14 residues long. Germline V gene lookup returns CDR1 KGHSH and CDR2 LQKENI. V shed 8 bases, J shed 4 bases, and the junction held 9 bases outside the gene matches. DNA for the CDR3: TGTGCCAGCCAAAGGGACAGGGCCGAGTACGAGCAGTACTTC. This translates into CASQRDRAEYEQYF.

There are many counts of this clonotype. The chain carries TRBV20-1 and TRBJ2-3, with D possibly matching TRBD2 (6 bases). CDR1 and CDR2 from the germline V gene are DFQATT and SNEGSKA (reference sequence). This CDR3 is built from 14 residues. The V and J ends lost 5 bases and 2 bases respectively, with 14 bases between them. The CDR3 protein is CSAPEGYYTDTQYF. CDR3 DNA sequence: TGCAGTGCTCCGGAGGGTTATTACACAGATACGCAGTATTTT.

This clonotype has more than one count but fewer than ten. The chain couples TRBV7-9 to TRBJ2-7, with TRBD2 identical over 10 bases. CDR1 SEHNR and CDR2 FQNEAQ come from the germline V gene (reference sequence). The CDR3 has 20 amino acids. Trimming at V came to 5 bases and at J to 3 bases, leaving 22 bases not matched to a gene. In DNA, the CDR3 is TGTGCCAGCAGCCCCCCCCCCTTTGTGGGGATACTAGCGGGGATCTACGAGCAGTACTTC. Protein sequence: CASSPPPFVGILAGIYEQYF.